The 28 T cell receptor beta chains listed next were all sequenced from one sample in a study of shared clonotypes between healthy human individuals. Method: immunoSEQ multiplex PCR; TCRdb's copy keeps in-frame clones and lacks some. The repertoire includes 2,100,000 or so clones, 90% to 97% of them detected once, and more than 0.1% sits in the top ten. The material sequenced was naive CD4+ T cells sorted from blood. Sample subset: CD45RA+ positively selected. The receptor set was obtained from a man aged 18 to 29 in good health.

This chain uses TRBV9 with TRBJ2-7; a weak D match, TRBD2 (6 bases). Trimming took 0 bases from V and 1 from J, leaving 11 bases between them. This CDR3 spans 15 amino acids. Germline-derived CDR1 and CDR2 are SGDLS and YYNGEE. The CDR3 spells CASSVDPAGSYEQYF. The DNA of the CDR3 is TGTGCCAGCAGCGTAGACCCGGCGGGGTCCTACGAGCAGTACTTC.

This clone appeared once. This chain joins TRBV10-1 and TRBJ1-1; 7 nucleotides align to TRBD1. The CDR3 runs to 14 residues. Looked up from germline, CDR1 is WNHNN and CDR2 is SYGVQD (reference sequence). Trimming cost V 6 bases and J 5 bases; bases outside gene matches: 9. CDR3 region: CASSADRDRTEAFF. CDR3 DNA: TGCGCCAGCAGCGCAGACAGGGATAGAACTGAAGCTTTCTTT.

The chain recombines TRBV27 with TRBJ2-7; tentatively, D is TRBD1 or TRBD2 (6 bases each). Germline CDR1 and CDR2: MNHEY and SMNVEV (reference sequence). CDR3 length equals 15 residues. V was shortened by 6 bases and J by 7 bases, with 22 bases between the two germline ends. The CDR3 region is CASRTSGAGAGEQYF. The CDR3 region has the DNA TGTGCCAGCAGGACTAGTGGGGCAGGGGCGGGGGAGCAGTACTTC.

The V gene is TRBV20-1, the J gene TRBJ1-1; D unclear. The CDR3 sequence is 11 residues long. CDR1 is DFQATT, CDR2 SNEGSKA, per germline (reference sequence). V was pared by 3 bases and J by 11 bases, with 13 bases between. CDR3 region: CSARAPGGAFF. Written as DNA, the CDR3 is TGCAGTGCTAGGGCCCCCGGTGGGGCTTTCTTT.

This chain joins TRBV30 and TRBJ2-7; possible D gene TRBD2, 6 bases. With 6 bases removed from V and 6 bases from J, the gap between germline ends came to 12 bases. CDR1 and CDR2 (germline): GTSNPN, SVGIG (reference sequence). This CDR3 is 11 amino acids long. The CDR3 DNA reads as TGTGCCTGTGGGCGGGGTAGCGAGCAGTACTTC. Amino acids: CACGRGSEQYF. The entire variable domain, with the rest obtained from reference TRBV30 and TRBJ2-7, is as follows: SQTIHQWPATLVQPVGSPLSLECTVEGTSNPNLYWYRQAAGRGLQLLFYSVGIGQISSEVPQNLSASRPQDRQFILSSKKLLLSDSGFYLCACGRGSEQYFGPGTRLTVT.

The V gene is TRBV12-5, the J gene TRBJ2-1, with 7 bases matching TRBD2. The germline V gene encodes CDR1 LGHNT and CDR2 FRNRAP. The CDR3 contains 15 residues. Trimming at V came to 5 bases and at J to 7 bases, leaving 11 bases not matched to a gene. DNA of the CDR3: TGTGCTAGTGGTGAAAGTCGGACTAGGAAAAATGAGCAGTTCTTC. Translating gives CASGESRTRKNEQFF.

The rearrangement uses TRBV5-1 and TRBJ1-3; D remains ambiguous. Germline CDR1 reads SGHRS; CDR2 reads YFSETQ. V was trimmed by 4 bases and J by 4 bases, leaving 21 bases between them. The CDR3 has 17 residues. As DNA, the CDR3 is TGCGCCAGCAGCCCGGAACCCCACGTCGGTGGAGGAAACACCATATATTTT. Protein sequence: CASSPEPHVGGGNTIYF.

The chain couples TRBV6-1 to TRBJ1-5; D call uncertain. Trimming left V 7 bases short and J 3 bases short, with 7 bases between. The V gene's germline CDR1 is MNHNS and CDR2 SASEGT. The CDR3 consists of 12 residues. The CDR3 bases are TGTGCCAGCAAAAACTTCAATCAGCCCCAGCATTTT. Its translation is CASKNFNQPQHF.

V usage is TRBV7-9 and J usage is TRBJ1-6; 8 bases are a match to TRBD1. With 0 bases clipped from V and 6 bases from J, the junction kept 4 bases outside the gene matches. Germline CDR1 is SEHNR and CDR2 is FQNEAQ (reference sequence). The CDR3 spans 16 residues. The CDR3 DNA reads TGTGCCAGCAGCTTAGCGAGGACAGGGCTTAATTCACCCCTCCACTTT. It translates to CASSLARTGLNSPLHF.

The rearrangement links TRBV4-3 to TRBJ1-2, with D perhaps matching TRBD1 (6 bases). CDR3 length: 15 amino acids. CDR1 is LGHNA and CDR2 is YSLEER in the germline V gene. V lost 0 bases and J 6 bases, leaving 14 bases between the germline ends. Here the CDR3 reads CASSQDINRDDGYTF. The CDR3 nucleotides read TGCGCCAGCAGCCAAGATATTAACAGGGACGATGGCTACACCTTC.

This sequence joins TRBV4-1 and TRBJ2-3, with 7 bases fitting TRBD1. V dropped 4 bases and J dropped 6; count of bases not matched to a gene: 7. The germline gives CDR1 MGHRA, CDR2 YSYEKL. The CDR3 contains 14 residues. Here the CDR3 reads CASSLTGLQDTQYF. The CDR3 DNA sequence: TGCGCCAGCAGCCTGACAGGGCTCCAGGATACGCAGTATTTT.

This rearrangement joins TRBV6-1 to TRBJ2-3, with TRBD2 matching 12 bases. The CDR3 is 17 residues long. With V trimmed by 4 bases and J by 1 base, 6 bases remained unmatched. Germline V gene lookup returns CDR1 MNHNS and CDR2 SASEGT. The CDR3 region is CASSGFRLAGGTDTQYF. Written as DNA, the CDR3 is TGTGCCAGCAGTGGATTTCGACTAGCGGGAGGCACAGATACGCAGTATTTT.

This chain links TRBV4-1 with TRBJ1-2; D is ambiguous. V was shortened by 0 bases and J by 0 bases, with 26 bases between the two germline ends. This CDR3 is built from 21 residues. CDR1 MGHRA and CDR2 YSYEKL come from the germline V gene. CDR3 protein: CASSQDLPTMGRVRANYGYTF. The CDR3 nucleotides read TGCGCCAGCAGCCAAGACCTCCCGACCATGGGCCGCGTCAGAGCTAACTATGGCTACACCTTC.

The J gene is TRBJ2-3, the V gene TRBV5-1; TRBD1 might be the D (5 bases). Trimming pared 1 base from V and 1 base from J, leaving 13 bases between. The CDR3 has 16 residues. Germline assignment: CDR1 SGHRS and CDR2 YFSETQ. CDR3 sequence reads: CASSLTGSAGTDTQYF. In DNA form, the CDR3 reads TGCGCCAGCAGCTTGACAGGATCAGCCGGCACAGATACGCAGTATTTT.

The gene calls are TRBV2 and TRBJ2-2; TRBD1 might be the D (6 bases). Germline values: CDR1 SNHLY, CDR2 FYNNEI. The CDR3 extends over 15 amino acids. Trimming left V 4 bases short and J 3 bases short, with 12 bases between. The DNA for the CDR3 is TGTGCCAGCAGTGCAAACAGGGTAGACACCGGGGAGCTGTTTTTT. Its protein product is CASSANRVDTGELFF.

The V gene is TRBV30, the J gene TRBJ1-6; tentatively, D is TRBD1 (6 bases). Germline-derived CDR1 and CDR2 are GTSNPN and SVGIG (reference sequence). V was cut by 0 bases and J by 9 bases, with 15 bases left in between. The CDR3 covers 15 residues. CDR3 sequence: CAWSVLGGHVSPLHF. CDR3 in DNA: TGTGCCTGGAGTGTACTTGGGGGGCATGTTTCACCCCTCCACTTT.

The chain has TRBV5-1 and TRBJ1-1; 8 bases map to TRBD1. V shed 0 bases, J shed 6 bases, and the junction held 7 bases outside the gene matches. The CDR3 is made up of 15 amino acids. CDR1 is SGHRS and CDR2 is YFSETQ in the germline V gene. CDR3 amino acids: CASSLEGTGGPEAFF. In nucleotides, the CDR3 is TGCGCCAGCAGCTTGGAAGGGACAGGCGGTCCTGAAGCTTTCTTT.

This chain uses TRBV6-6 with TRBJ1-1; 9 positions agree with TRBD1. With V trimmed by 5 bases and J by 4 bases, 8 bases remained unmatched. This CDR3 is 15 amino acids long. Germline CDR1 reads MNHNY; CDR2 reads SVGAGI (reference sequence). The CDR3 protein is CASSGEDRGSTEAFF. The CDR3 DNA is TGTGCCAGCAGTGGGGAAGACAGGGGGAGCACTGAAGCTTTCTTT.

The chain couples TRBV6-6 to TRBJ1-3; 7 positions agree with TRBD1. Germline lookup yields CDR1 MNHNY and CDR2 SVGAGI (reference sequence). J gave up 0 bases and V 5 bases, and 4 bases lay outside the gene matches. This CDR3 has 15 amino acids. As DNA, the CDR3 is TGTGCCAGCAGTCCGGACAGGACCTCTGGAAACACCATATATTTT. Translation: CASSPDRTSGNTIYF.

The rearrangement joins TRBV9 to TRBJ1-2; 9 positions match TRBD1. The V gene's germline CDR1 is SGDLS and CDR2 YYNGEE. Unmatched junction bases numbered 8, after V lost 3 bases and J lost 8 bases. The CDR3 covers 14 residues. This CDR3 is CASSAYGTGKGYTF. CDR3 sequence (DNA): TGTGCCAGCAGCGCCTACGGGACAGGGAAAGGCTACACCTTC.

This clone has a single count. The rearrangement links TRBV6-6 to TRBJ2-7, with 8 bases aligning to TRBD1. CDR1 and CDR2 (germline): MNHNY, SVGAGI (reference sequence). Germline trimming cut 2 bases from V and 5 bases from J; bases unmatched to any gene: 5. The CDR3 has 14 residues. CDR3 region: CASSYGQGSHEQYF. The CDR3 DNA is TGTGCCAGCAGTTACGGACAGGGCAGTCACGAGCAGTACTTC.

CDR3 bases: TGTGCCAGCACCTTCTACTATGGCTACACCTTC. As protein: CASTFYYGYTF. The chain combines TRBV7-2 with TRBJ1-2; unclear D gene. The CDR3 length is 11 residues. V lost 7 bases and J lost 3, with 6 bases in between. The germline V gene has CDR1 SGHTA and CDR2 FQGNSA.

V usage is TRBV5-6 and J usage is TRBJ2-1; no reliable D call. Deletions cut 4 bases from V and 3 bases from J, with 8 bases between. Germline V CDR1 and CDR2: SGHDT, YYEEEE. The CDR3 sequence is 13 residues long. Here the CDR3 DNA reads TGTGCCAGCAGCCCCTTAAACTACAATGAGCAGTTCTTC. It is translated as CASSPLNYNEQFF.

The chain carries TRBV6-1 and TRBJ2-3; D possibly uses TRBD1 or TRBD2 (5 bases each). Trimming pared 7 bases from V and 4 bases from J, leaving 12 bases between. The germline V gene has CDR1 MNHNS and CDR2 SASEGT. This CDR3 is 13 amino acids long. CDR3 in amino acids: CASIVRGADTQYF. As DNA, the CDR3 is TGTGCCAGCATAGTCCGGGGCGCAGATACGCAGTATTTT.

The chain has TRBV9 and TRBJ2-3; TRBD1 might be the D (6 bases). V was shortened by 3 bases and J by 9 bases, with 23 bases between the two germline ends. Germline V gene data show CDR1 as SGDLS and CDR2 as YYNGEE. This CDR3 has 16 amino acids. The CDR3 coding sequence is TGTGCCAGCAGCGCGCTTATGTCCGTGGGGGCGGGCACGCAGTATTTT. It translates to CASSALMSVGAGTQYF.

The chain has TRBV7-9 and TRBJ2-7; TRBD2 might be the D (6 bases). Germline values: CDR1 SEHNR, CDR2 FQNEAQ (reference sequence). This CDR3 is built from 16 residues. Trimming took 4 bases from V and 5 from J, leaving 21 bases between them. In nucleotides, the CDR3 is TGTGCCAGCAGCTCCCAAGCGGGCACCTCTCGGGACGAGCAGTACTTC. This codes for CASSSQAGTSRDEQYF.

The rearrangement links TRBV6-1 to TRBJ2-5, with TRBD1 as a possible D gene (7 bases). Germline CDR1 MNHNS, CDR2 SASEGT. The CDR3 spans 15 residues. Trimming pared 8 bases from V and 2 bases from J, leaving 18 bases between. CDR3 bases: TGTGCCAGCGTGAGGGGGGACAGAGGGCAAGAGACCCAGTACTTC. It yields the protein CASVRGDRGQETQYF.

The CDR3 DNA reads TGTGCCCGCCATTTGGGGGATGAAAAACTGTTTTTT. Translation: CARHLGDEKLFF. J is TRBJ1-4 and V is TRBV11-2, with D perhaps TRBD1 (5 bases). Looked up from germline, CDR1 is SGHAT and CDR2 is FQNNGV. The CDR3 covers 12 residues. The V end was cut by 11 bases, the J end by 6 bases, with 13 bases between.